These T cell receptor beta chains were read from a single sample in a study of CD8 T cells in ankylosing spondylitis. From the 5' RACE reads, TCRdb called clonotypes with MiXCR, one entry per CDR3 protein. The sample shows about 96,000 distinct CDR3 sequences, about 8.1% of them seen only once. The sample taken for sequencing was blood, either unsorted or a sorted T cell fraction (not recorded which). Every receptor here comes from a male donor with ankylosing spondylitis or in good health (not recorded which). Each CDR3 is given with its conserved first and last residue. The D gene is left open where the match is weak. Size is stated for part of the rows, as once, few or many counts, or as a class when the clone is expanded.

d_call j_call clone_size v_call cdr3_aa cdr3_nt
NA TRBJ1-5 few TRBV18 CASSPSVIGSGEVDQPQHF TGTGCCAGCTCACCGTCGGTTATAGGCAGCGGGGAGGTTGATCAGCCCCAGCATTTT
NA TRBJ2-5 NA TRBV7-8 CASSSGDSPLLQETQYF TGTGCCAGCAGCTCGGGGGACTCCCCTCTCCTACAAGAGACCCAGTACTTC
TRBD1 TRBJ2-7 few TRBV7-2 CASSDAGQEYYEQYF TGTGCCAGCAGCGACGCAGGACAGGAATACTACGAGCAGTACTTC
NA TRBJ1-2 many TRBV12-3/TRBV12-4 CASSLSTAFSRGYTF TGTGCCAGCAGTCTCTCGACAGCTTTTTCTCGAGGCTACACCTTC
TRBD1 TRBJ1-5 many TRBV28 CASSWGGQGSQPQHF TGTGCCAGCAGTTGGGGGGGACAGGGTAGCCAGCCCCAGCATTTT
NA TRBJ1-4 many TRBV7-8 CASSLARDPGEKLFF TGTGCCAGCAGCTTAGCGCGAGATCCCGGGGAAAAACTGTTTTTT
NA TRBJ2-7 many TRBV5-1 CASSSPGSTYEQYF TGCGCCAGCAGCTCGCCGGGTTCTACTTACGAGCAGTACTTC
TRBD2 TRBJ2-1 many TRBV7-2 CASSTSSGGSYNEQFF TGTGCCAGCAGCACCTCCAGCGGGGGTTCCTACAATGAGCAGTTCTTC
NA TRBJ1-1 many TRBV5-1 CASATSASNTEAFF TGCGCCAGCGCAACATCAGCCTCCAACACTGAAGCTTTCTTT
NA TRBJ2-2 few TRBV11-1 CASSLWTWANQIYTGELFF TGTGCCAGCAGCTTGTGGACCTGGGCGAACCAAATATACACCGGGGAGCTGTTTTTT
NA TRBJ2-3 many TRBV2 CASRAEGTQYF TGTGCCAGCAGGGCTGAAGGCACGCAGTATTTT
NA TRBJ1-1 many TRBV19 CASSISPGSNTEAFF TGTGCCAGTAGTATCAGCCCAGGCTCGAACACTGAAGCTTTCTTT
NA TRBJ2-3 NA TRBV5-1 CASSGIRGRTDTQYF TGCGCCAGCAGCGGAATTCGGGGCCGCACAGATACGCAGTATTTT
TRBD1 TRBJ2-7 many TRBV20-1 CSATGTEAYEQYF TGCAGTGCCACCGGGACAGAAGCCTACGAGCAGTACTTC
NA TRBJ2-7 many TRBV20-1 CSARVITQGYEQYF TGCAGTGCTAGAGTTATAACACAGGGCTACGAGCAGTACTTC
TRBD1 TRBJ2-4 many TRBV5-1 CASSLAGQGDIQYF TGCGCCAGCAGCTTGGCGGGACAGGGCGACATTCAGTACTTC
NA TRBJ1-5 few TRBV2 CASSRQASNQPQHF TGTGCCAGCAGTAGACAGGCGAGCAATCAGCCCCAGCATTTT
NA TRBJ1-6 many TRBV5-1 CASSSQREQNNSPLHF TGCGCCAGCAGCTCGCAGCGGGAGCAAAATAATTCACCCCTCCACTTT
NA TRBJ2-1 many TRBV29-1 CSVEGYSAETTYNEQFF TGCAGCGTTGAAGGATATTCGGCGGAGACCACTTACAATGAGCAGTTCTTC
TRBD2 TRBJ2-3 many TRBV9 CASSLTAGTTDTQYF TGTGCCAGCAGCCTCACAGCGGGGACCACAGATACGCAGTATTTT
TRBD1 TRBJ1-2 many TRBV6-6 CASSYASQGASF TGTGCCAGCAGTTATGCCTCACAGGGGGCCTCCTTC
NA TRBJ1-1 few TRBV5-1 CASKDRGTEAFF TGCGCCAGCAAGGACAGAGGCACTGAAGCTTTCTTT
NA TRBJ2-3 few TRBV10-3 CAISQPGVSPASTDTQYF TGTGCCATCAGTCAACCCGGAGTTTCTCCTGCTAGCACAGATACGCAGTATTTT
NA TRBJ2-6 many TRBV6-5 CASSYGGLSGANVLTF TGTGCCAGCAGTTACGGGGGGCTTTCTGGGGCCAACGTCCTGACTTTC
NA TRBJ1-4 many TRBV10-3 CAISESGGKLFF TGTGCCATCAGTGAGTCAGGTGGAAAACTGTTTTTT
NA TRBJ1-1 many TRBV20-1 CSARVGIPGTRVANTEAFF TGCAGTGCTAGAGTAGGGATCCCCGGGACAAGGGTCGCGAACACTGAAGCTTTCTTT
NA TRBJ2-6 many TRBV5-1 CASSLGYGASSGANVLTF TGCGCCAGCAGCTTGGGCTATGGAGCGAGCTCTGGGGCCAACGTCCTGACTTTC
NA TRBJ1-1 many TRBV5-1 CASMDSLNTEAFF TGCGCCAGCATGGATAGCCTGAACACTGAAGCTTTCTTT
NA TRBJ2-1 many TRBV4-1 CASSAGSSYNEQFF TGCGCCAGCAGCGCGGGGAGCTCCTACAATGAGCAGTTCTTC
TRBD1 TRBJ2-2 many TRBV2 CASIRQGAATGELFF TGTGCCAGCATCCGACAGGGGGCTGCCACCGGGGAGCTGTTTTTT
NA TRBJ2-5 many TRBV28 CASRRLSGRQETQYF TGTGCCAGCAGGCGTTTATCGGGCAGGCAAGAGACCCAGTACTTC
NA TRBJ1-6 many TRBV6-5 CASSYSPTPSPFHF TGTGCCAGCAGTTACTCTCCAACCCCGTCGCCTTTCCACTTT
TRBD2 TRBJ2-3 many TRBV7-2 CASSLVTGSGGAWGDTQYF TGTGCCAGCAGCTTAGTCACGGGGAGCGGGGGGGCCTGGGGAGATACGCAGTATTTT
TRBD1 TRBJ2-1 many TRBV5-1 CASKSGQGYNEQFF TGCGCCAGCAAGTCAGGACAGGGATACAATGAGCAGTTCTTC
TRBD1 TRBJ1-5 many TRBV28 CASSTDRGRLGRQPQHF TGTGCCAGCAGCACTGACAGGGGGCGATTAGGACGCCAGCCCCAGCATTTT